This T cell receptor (beta chain) was found in a study of T cells in Graves' hyperthyroidism and ophthalmopathy. Whole-study findings and limits: In the blood, most expanded thyroid clonotypes above 0.001 appeared as well.

The table lists this clonotype with a few counts. As yet, its antigen is unknown. From RNA transcripts, TCR beta CDR3 regions were amplified. HTBI primers were employed in a first-round RT-PCR of the TCR CDR3. In TCRdb, the multiplex PCR reads were re-called with MiXCR into one record per CDR3 protein. This table holds roughly 700,000 distinct CDR3 sequences, around 15% found once. An absence of ophthalmopathy progression within 18 months meant stable Graves' hyperthyroidism. The diagnoses drew upon clinical symptoms, serum thyroxine and TRAb, thyroid ultrasound and orbital computed tomography. Sequenced: blood. The origin of this receptor is a man in his forties or fifties with Graves' hyperthyroidism.

In nucleotides, the CDR3 is TGCAGCGTTGCTGGGACAGGGGATCAGCCCCAGCATTTT. Translating gives CSVAGTGDQPQHF. The chain is built from TRBV29-1 and TRBJ1-5, with 10 bases identical to TRBD1. Germline V gene lookup returns CDR1 SQVTM and CDR2 ANQGSEA. The CDR3 loop spans 13 amino acids. V lost 4 bases, J lost 5 bases, and 2 bases stayed unmatched.